Detailed here is one TCR beta chain. The table came from immunoSEQ multiplex PCR; TCRdb's copy has only in-frame clones and leaves some out. The sample consists of about 250,000 clones, more than 65% of them appearing once. Germline V lookup: CDR1 DFQATT, CDR2 SNEGSKA (reference sequence). This CDR3 contains 8 residues. Trimming took 6 bases from V and 10 from J, leaving 4 bases between them. The data were taken from a study of blood T cell repertoires in COVID-19. The TCR originated in a person between 65 and 79 years old with COVID-19, enrolled during active disease. The sample comprised peripheral blood. The chain uses TRBV20-1 and TRBJ2-1; D not resolved. This chain's CDR3 is CSAGEQFF. In DNA, the CDR3 is TGCAGTGCGGGCGAGCAGTTCTTC.